What follows is one TCR beta chain and its context. The sample comes from a study of blood T cells in healthy people across ages. A J-beta primer mix and a sample-barcoded 5' primer were used in a second PCR of about 7 to 12 cycles. MiXCR was run by TCRdb on the 5' RACE reads, yielding one entry per CDR3 protein. The data show about 800,000 distinct CDR3 sequences, approximately 25% seen once. This same sample was also part of a study on T cells of mothers and their children.

This sequence originates from a boy younger than 18 in good health. The specimen was blood.

The CDR3 loop is CSARDVRATYEQYF. Written as DNA, the CDR3 is TGCAGTGCTAGAGATGTCAGGGCCACCTACGAGCAGTACTTC. This sequence joins TRBV20-1 and TRBJ2-7, with a possible D match to TRBD1 (5 bases). V gave up 0 bases and J gave up 2 bases, with 11 bases separating them. Germline CDR1 DFQATT, CDR2 SNEGSKA (reference sequence). The CDR3 extends over 14 amino acids.